The text below deals with one T cell receptor beta chain. This entry comes from a study of blood T cell repertoires in COVID-19. Study-level information: Some COVID-19 samples were acute and others convalescent; all came from the United States, Italy and Spain. From T cells, B-cell-depleted T cells, or PBMCs came the material, which was cDNA or gDNA.

Original data processing: Using reference gene primer amplification, nucleated cell counts were estimated. Profiling relied on immunoSEQ multiplex PCR, and the TCRdb table lists in-frame clones only, not all of them. That table gives V, J and clone size, and the DNA gave D and trimming. The table records 100,000 to 150,000 clones, roughly 79% of them present only once. Trimming took 1 base from V and 6 from J, leaving 18 bases between them. CDR1 and CDR2 (germline): MGHDK, SYGVNS. CDR3 length: 17 amino acids. The sequenced material came from peripheral blood. The TCR was taken from a man between 65 and 85 years old with acute or convalescent COVID-19. This chain uses TRBV25-1 with TRBJ1-4; the D gene is possibly TRBD1 (5 bases). CDR3 loop: CASSESAGLWGDEKLFF. As DNA, the CDR3 is TGTGCCAGCAGTGAATCTGCGGGGTTATGGGGGGATGAAAAACTGTTTTTT.